This section outlines one TCR beta chain sequence together with its context. The antigen is unknown. Germline V gene data show CDR1 as LGHNT and CDR2 as FRNRAP. This CDR3 is built from 18 residues. V shed 3 bases, J shed 5 bases, and the junction held 9 bases outside the gene matches. These data originate in a study of T cells in Graves' hyperthyroidism and ophthalmopathy. Study observations and caveats: Ophthalmopathy was model-predicted a median around 6.7 months pre-onset. Also found in blood were most expanded thyroid clonotypes above 0.001.

RNA transcripts were the template for amplifying TCR beta CDR3 regions. Using the HTBI primer set, a first-round RT-PCR was run on the TCR CDR3. TCRdb reprocessed the multiplex PCR reads with MiXCR, giving one entry per CDR3 protein. The sample lists hundreds of thousands of distinct CDR3 sequences; about 14% were seen once. This clonotype was sampled from a young woman with Graves' hyperthyroidism. The sample comprised blood. The chain couples TRBV12-5 to TRBJ2-2; 13 bases map to TRBD2. The chain's CDR3 is CASGLSGLAGAGTGELFF. CDR3 sequence (DNA): TGTGCTAGTGGTTTATCTGGACTAGCGGGAGCGGGGACCGGGGAGCTGTTTTTT.